This is a list of T cell receptor beta chains from one sample in a study of radiotherapy plus CTLA-4 blockade in lung cancer. The method was immunoSEQ multiplex PCR; TCRdb's version includes in-frame clones alone and lacks a portion of them. Found here are 75,000 to 100,000 clones, 65% to 75% of them singletons; the top ten hold about 3%. The material sequenced was peripheral blood, taken from a patient treated with radiotherapy plus ipilimumab. These receptors originate from a human donor with non-small cell lung cancer who had a partial response to radiotherapy plus ipilimumab. Some clones in this sample may be carry-over from other donors' samples. Each CDR3 is given with its conserved first and last residue. The D gene is left open where the match is weak. Clone size is shown for a subset of rows, as once, few, many or a class of expanded clone.

clone size: NA; V gene: TRBV10-2; D gene: TRBD2; J gene: TRBJ2-7; CDR3 DNA: TGCGCCAGCAGTGAACAGCGGGGGGTGTACGAGCAGTACTTC; CDR3 protein: CASSEQRGVYEQYF
clone size: NA; V gene: TRBV19; D gene: TRBD1; J gene: TRBJ1-5; CDR3 DNA: TGTGCCAGTAGCCGGACAGGGGATGGGCAGCCCCAGCATTTT; CDR3 protein: CASSRTGDGQPQHF
clone size: NA; V gene: TRBV5-8; D gene: TRBD2; J gene: TRBJ2-1; CDR3 DNA: TGTGCCAGCAGCTTGGGACGGGGGGTGGACAATGAGCAGTTCTTC; CDR3 protein: CASSLGRGVDNEQFF
clone size: NA; V gene: TRBV19; D gene: NA; J gene: TRBJ2-7; CDR3 DNA: TGTGCCAGTAGTCTTGGCCGTTACTCCTACGAGCAGTACTTC; CDR3 protein: CASSLGRYSYEQYF
clone size: NA; V gene: TRBV5-4; D gene: NA; J gene: TRBJ2-3; CDR3 DNA: TGTGCCAGCAGTCGTACAAGCCAGGCAGATACGCAGTATTTT; CDR3 protein: CASSRTSQADTQYF
clone size: few; V gene: TRBV6-1; D gene: TRBD1; J gene: TRBJ1-2; CDR3 DNA: TGTGCCACCGACCTCCCTGGACAGGGGCTAGGCTACACCTTC; CDR3 protein: CATDLPGQGLGYTF
clone size: NA; V gene: TRBV19; D gene: NA; J gene: TRBJ2-1; CDR3 DNA: TGTGCCAGTATGGAGGGGACAGTACGCAATGAGCAGTTCTTC; CDR3 protein: CASMEGTVRNEQFF
clone size: NA; V gene: TRBV10-3; D gene: NA; J gene: TRBJ2-5; CDR3 DNA: TGTGCCATCAGGGTCGGGGGTTCGGGTGAGCAGTACTTC; CDR3 protein: CAIRVGGSGEQYF
clone size: NA; V gene: TRBV29-1; D gene: NA; J gene: TRBJ1-6; CDR3 DNA: TGCAGCGCTTCTCAGGGGAATAATTCACCCCTCCACTTT; CDR3 protein: CSASQGNNSPLHF
clone size: NA; V gene: TRBV14; D gene: NA; J gene: TRBJ2-5; CDR3 DNA: TGTGCCAGCAGCCTTGGGACAAATCAAGAGACCCAGTACTTC; CDR3 protein: CASSLGTNQETQYF
clone size: large; V gene: TRBV28; D gene: NA; J gene: TRBJ1-6; CDR3 DNA: TGTGCCAGCACCCCCCCCCGGGGTCCCCTCCACTTT; CDR3 protein: CASTPPRGPLHF
clone size: NA; V gene: TRBV18; D gene: TRBD2; J gene: TRBJ2-7; CDR3 DNA: TGTGCCAGCTCGGTTGAGAGACTAGCGGGAGCTTGGGAGGTGGGCTACGAGCAGTACTTC; CDR3 protein: CASSVERLAGAWEVGYEQYF
clone size: NA; V gene: TRBV11-2; D gene: NA; J gene: TRBJ2-3; CDR3 DNA: TGTGCCAGCAGCTTAGCGGGGTCGTATAGCACAGATACGCAGTATTTT; CDR3 protein: CASSLAGSYSTDTQYF
clone size: few; V gene: TRBV28; D gene: NA; J gene: TRBJ1-3; CDR3 DNA: TGTGCCAGCAGTTTGCAGTCCTCTGGAAACACCATATATTTT; CDR3 protein: CASSLQSSGNTIYF
clone size: NA; V gene: TRBV29-1; D gene: NA; J gene: TRBJ2-7; CDR3 DNA: TGCAGCGTTTCCGCGACAGCCTCCTACGAGCAGTACTTC; CDR3 protein: CSVSATASYEQYF
clone size: few; V gene: TRBV11-3; D gene: NA; J gene: TRBJ2-5; CDR3 DNA: TGTGCCAGCAGCTCCGGGGGATTCGGAGAGACCCAGTACTTC; CDR3 protein: CASSSGGFGETQYF
clone size: few; V gene: TRBV5-1; D gene: TRBD2; J gene: TRBJ2-3; CDR3 DNA: TGCGCCAGCAGCCCGGGAGTACGCGGGAGAGGGACAGATACGCAGTATTTT; CDR3 protein: CASSPGVRGRGTDTQYF
clone size: few; V gene: TRBV27; D gene: TRBD2; J gene: TRBJ2-5; CDR3 DNA: TGTGCCAGCAGTGAAATCAGCGGCGGGGGGACCCAGTACTTC; CDR3 protein: CASSEISGGGTQYF
clone size: NA; V gene: TRBV4-2; D gene: NA; J gene: TRBJ2-7; CDR3 DNA: TGTGCCAGCAGCCAAGAATTCCTCTCCTACGAGCAGTACTTC; CDR3 protein: CASSQEFLSYEQYF
clone size: NA; V gene: TRBV25-1; D gene: TRBD2; J gene: TRBJ2-5; CDR3 DNA: TGTGCCACCAGCCTAAGCGGGGCGCCTGGCGAGACCCAGTACTTC; CDR3 protein: CATSLSGAPGETQYF
clone size: NA; V gene: TRBV29-1; D gene: NA; J gene: TRBJ2-3; CDR3 DNA: TGCAGCGCCCGAGTGGCAGGGGGCACAGATACGCAGTATTTT; CDR3 protein: CSARVAGGTDTQYF
clone size: NA; V gene: TRBV7-3; D gene: TRBD2; J gene: TRBJ2-7; CDR3 DNA: TGTGCCAGCAGCTCGGGACTAGCGGGAGGGCCCGCCTACGAGCAGTACTTC; CDR3 protein: CASSSGLAGGPAYEQYF
clone size: once; V gene: TRBV28; D gene: NA; J gene: TRBJ2-1; CDR3 DNA: TGTGCCAGCAGTTTACCGGACACCAATGAGCAGTTCTTC; CDR3 protein: CASSLPDTNEQFF
clone size: NA; V gene: TRBV18; D gene: NA; J gene: TRBJ1-2; CDR3 DNA: TGTGCCAGCTCACTAGCGGACAAGGACTATGGCTACACCTTC; CDR3 protein: CASSLADKDYGYTF
clone size: NA; V gene: TRBV5-1; D gene: TRBD1; J gene: TRBJ2-7; CDR3 DNA: TGCGCCAGCAGCTTTACAGGGGACGAGCAGTACTTC; CDR3 protein: CASSFTGDEQYF
clone size: NA; V gene: TRBV27; D gene: TRBD2; J gene: TRBJ2-3; CDR3 DNA: TGTGCCAGCAGTATAGCGGGAGGGCCGGATACGCAGTATTTT; CDR3 protein: CASSIAGGPDTQYF
clone size: NA; V gene: TRBV9; D gene: NA; J gene: TRBJ1-3; CDR3 DNA: TGTGCCAGCAGCCCCGGACAGCCAGGCTCTGGAAACACCATATATTTT; CDR3 protein: CASSPGQPGSGNTIYF
clone size: NA; V gene: TRBV20-1; D gene: NA; J gene: TRBJ1-1; CDR3 DNA: TGCAGTGCTTCAGTGAACACTGAAGCTTTCTTT; CDR3 protein: CSASVNTEAFF
clone size: NA; V gene: TRBV15; D gene: NA; J gene: TRBJ1-6; CDR3 DNA: TGTGCCACCAGCAGGACCTCCTTTCCGTCAGGGAATTCACCCCTCCACTTT; CDR3 protein: CATSRTSFPSGNSPLHF
clone size: NA; V gene: TRBV2; D gene: NA; J gene: TRBJ1-2; CDR3 DNA: TGTGCCAGCAGTGACACGACAGGAGGCTACACCTTC; CDR3 protein: CASSDTTGGYTF
clone size: NA; V gene: TRBV28; D gene: TRBD1; J gene: TRBJ2-1; CDR3 DNA: TGTGCCAGCAGTTACAGGGGGTCCCGGGACCATGAGCAGTTCTTC; CDR3 protein: CASSYRGSRDHEQFF
clone size: NA; V gene: TRBV2; D gene: NA; J gene: TRBJ2-4; CDR3 DNA: TGTGCCAGCAGCAAACAGGTAGCCAAAAACATTCAGTACTTC; CDR3 protein: CASSKQVAKNIQYF
clone size: few; V gene: TRBV7-6; D gene: TRBD1; J gene: TRBJ2-2; CDR3 DNA: TGTGCCAGCAGCTTACGAGCGAGGGGGCAGTCCGGGGAGCTGTTTTTT; CDR3 protein: CASSLRARGQSGELFF
clone size: NA; V gene: TRBV2; D gene: TRBD2; J gene: TRBJ2-1; CDR3 DNA: TGTGCCGGAGCTAGCGGGGGGATCGATGAGCAGTTCTTC; CDR3 protein: CAGASGGIDEQFF
clone size: few; V gene: TRBV27; D gene: NA; J gene: TRBJ2-7; CDR3 DNA: TGTGCCAGCAGTTTACCAATCCCCGTCAGGGGTACCTCCTACGAGCAGTACTTC; CDR3 protein: CASSLPIPVRGTSYEQYF
clone size: NA; V gene: TRBV7-2; D gene: NA; J gene: TRBJ2-5; CDR3 DNA: TGTGCCAGCAGCTTAGACGTCGGGGAGCAGTACTTC; CDR3 protein: CASSLDVGEQYF
clone size: NA; V gene: TRBV27; D gene: NA; J gene: TRBJ1-1; CDR3 DNA: TGTGCCAGCAGTTTATGGGGGGGCAGGGGAAACACTGAAGCTTTCTTT; CDR3 protein: CASSLWGGRGNTEAFF
clone size: NA; V gene: TRBV5-1; D gene: TRBD1; J gene: TRBJ1-2; CDR3 DNA: TGCGCCAGCAGCCAACGACAGGGGTCGGACTATGGCTACACCTTC; CDR3 protein: CASSQRQGSDYGYTF
clone size: NA; V gene: TRBV2; D gene: NA; J gene: TRBJ1-1; CDR3 DNA: TGTGCCAGCACGGAGGAGGGCGTGAGCACTGAAGCTTTCTTT; CDR3 protein: CASTEEGVSTEAFF
clone size: NA; V gene: TRBV5-1; D gene: TRBD1; J gene: TRBJ2-1; CDR3 DNA: TGCGCCAGCAGCCCCGCCCGGACAGGTTACACTGAGCAGTTCTTC; CDR3 protein: CASSPARTGYTEQFF
clone size: NA; V gene: TRBV7-2; D gene: NA; J gene: TRBJ2-5; CDR3 DNA: TGTGCCAGCAGTTCCTGGGGGGGGGCGCCAGAGACCCAGTACTTC; CDR3 protein: CASSSWGGAPETQYF
clone size: NA; V gene: TRBV5-1; D gene: TRBD1; J gene: TRBJ1-1; CDR3 DNA: TGCGCCAGCAGCCCAGGGGGACACTTGAACACTGAAGCTTTCTTT; CDR3 protein: CASSPGGHLNTEAFF
clone size: few; V gene: TRBV7-2; D gene: NA; J gene: TRBJ1-1; CDR3 DNA: TGTGCCAGCAGCTTTTTCGGGGTCATGAACACTGAAGCTTTCTTT; CDR3 protein: CASSFFGVMNTEAFF
clone size: NA; V gene: TRBV2; D gene: NA; J gene: TRBJ2-1; CDR3 DNA: TGTGCCAGCAGGAGACGGGGAGGAGCCCCCCGAGACAATGAGCAGTTCTTC; CDR3 protein: CASRRRGGAPRDNEQFF
clone size: NA; V gene: TRBV2; D gene: NA; J gene: TRBJ2-3; CDR3 DNA: TGTGCCAGCAGCAACCAGGGCACAGATACGCAGTATTTT; CDR3 protein: CASSNQGTDTQYF
clone size: NA; V gene: TRBV4-1; D gene: TRBD1; J gene: TRBJ1-5; CDR3 DNA: TGCGCCAGCAGCCCTCGTTTGGGACAGGGCCATCAGCCCCAGCATTTT; CDR3 protein: CASSPRLGQGHQPQHF
clone size: NA; V gene: TRBV11-2; D gene: NA; J gene: TRBJ2-3; CDR3 DNA: TGTGCCAGCAGCCGCGGCGTCGGCGGAAACACAGATACGCAGTATTTT; CDR3 protein: CASSRGVGGNTDTQYF
clone size: NA; V gene: TRBV11-3; D gene: NA; J gene: TRBJ2-2; CDR3 DNA: TGTGCCAGCAGGGCAGGGGTCACCGGGGAGCTGTTTTTT; CDR3 protein: CASRAGVTGELFF
clone size: NA; V gene: TRBV5-4; D gene: NA; J gene: TRBJ2-1; CDR3 DNA: TGTGCCAGCAGCTGGGGCGTCGGGGGTGGCCGTGTTGGTGAGCAGTTCTTC; CDR3 protein: CASSWGVGGGRVGEQFF
clone size: NA; V gene: TRBV28; D gene: TRBD1; J gene: TRBJ2-6; CDR3 DNA: TGTGCCAGCAGCCTCGTTTCGACAGGGTACTCTGGGGCCAACGTCCTGACTTTC; CDR3 protein: CASSLVSTGYSGANVLTF
clone size: few; V gene: TRBV27; D gene: NA; J gene: TRBJ1-6; CDR3 DNA: TGTGCCAGCACAAAGACTTACCGTGATAATTCACCCCTCCACTTT; CDR3 protein: CASTKTYRDNSPLHF
clone size: few; V gene: TRBV18; D gene: NA; J gene: TRBJ2-7; CDR3 DNA: TGTGCCAGCTCATCCCAAGGTGTTGGAGGGACCTACGAGCAGTACTTC; CDR3 protein: CASSSQGVGGTYEQYF
clone size: NA; V gene: TRBV14; D gene: TRBD2; J gene: TRBJ2-7; CDR3 DNA: TGTGCCAGCAGCCAAGATTTTTCAACTAGCGGGAGATTGTACGAGCAGTACTTC; CDR3 protein: CASSQDFSTSGRLYEQYF
clone size: few; V gene: TRBV5-4; D gene: TRBD2; J gene: TRBJ2-1; CDR3 DNA: TGTGCCAGCAGCCAAGAACTAGCGGGAGGTTCTGAGCAGTTCTTC; CDR3 protein: CASSQELAGGSEQFF
clone size: NA; V gene: TRBV5-4; D gene: NA; J gene: TRBJ1-6; CDR3 DNA: TGTGCCAGCAGCTTGGACCTGGGCACCCTCCACTTT; CDR3 protein: CASSLDLGTLHF
clone size: NA; V gene: TRBV5-1; D gene: TRBD1; J gene: TRBJ1-6; CDR3 DNA: TGCGCCAGCAGCTTGGTTGGGACAGGGTCCTCACCCCTCCACTTT; CDR3 protein: CASSLVGTGSSPLHF
clone size: NA; V gene: TRBV6-5; D gene: TRBD1; J gene: TRBJ2-7; CDR3 DNA: TGTGCCAGCAGTAGAGCCGGGACAGGGGGTTACGAGCAGTACTTC; CDR3 protein: CASSRAGTGGYEQYF